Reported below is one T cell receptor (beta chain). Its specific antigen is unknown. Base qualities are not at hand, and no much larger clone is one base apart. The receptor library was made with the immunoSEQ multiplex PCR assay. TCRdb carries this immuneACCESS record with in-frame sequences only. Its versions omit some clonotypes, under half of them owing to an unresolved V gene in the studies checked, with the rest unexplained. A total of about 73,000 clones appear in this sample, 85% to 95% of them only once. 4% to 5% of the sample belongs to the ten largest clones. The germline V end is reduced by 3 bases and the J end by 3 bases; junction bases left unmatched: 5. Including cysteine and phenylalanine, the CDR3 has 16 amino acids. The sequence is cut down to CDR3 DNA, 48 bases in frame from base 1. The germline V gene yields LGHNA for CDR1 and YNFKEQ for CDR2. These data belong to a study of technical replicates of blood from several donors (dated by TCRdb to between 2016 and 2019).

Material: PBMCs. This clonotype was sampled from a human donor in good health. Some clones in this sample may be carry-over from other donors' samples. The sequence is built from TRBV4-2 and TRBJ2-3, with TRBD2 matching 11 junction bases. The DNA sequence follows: TGTGCCAGCAGCCACGGGGGACTAGCGGAAACAGATACGCAGTATTTT. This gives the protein CASSHGGLAETDTQYF.